The T cell receptor beta chain under discussion was sequenced for a study of Ad26.COV2.S vaccination and SARS-CoV-2 variants. About the study: Once or twice, 56 days apart, Ad26.COV2.S was delivered intramuscularly.

Profiled with immunoSEQ multiplex PCR; TCRdb holds only in-frame clones, not every one. Of more than 300,000 clones in the sample, about 82% were seen once. Trimming left V 1 base short and J 5 bases short, with 16 bases between. This CDR3 spans 16 amino acids. Germline V gives CDR1 SGHNT, CDR2 YENEEA. Treatment: over 15 received Ad26.COV2.S at low or high dose, single or two shots; 5 received placebo; per-sample allocation not given. Samples analyzed were those drawn on day 63 after the first vaccine or placebo injection. Comments on this clone: Its specificity is unknown.

Study-level results: People given the vaccine had a wider spike-specific TCR breadth than placebo recipients did.

The chain employs TRBV11-3 and TRBJ2-3; D uncertain. This TCR came from a person aged 18-60 years who received the Ad26.COV2.S COVID-19 vaccine or a placebo. The input for sequencing was peripheral blood, taken in a trial of Ad26.COV2.S vaccine versus placebo. The CDR3 DNA reads TGTGCCAGCAGCTTAGGACCCTTATCTAACGAAGATACGCAGTATTTT. It codes for CASSLGPLSNEDTQYF.